These 9 T cell receptor beta chains originate from one sample sequenced in a study of blood T cell repertoires in COVID-19. The data were produced by immunoSEQ multiplex PCR, yet TCRdb's version contains in-frame clones alone and is incomplete. Of approximately 80,000 clones listed, around 91% are singletons. The sample taken for sequencing was peripheral blood. The receptors come from a woman in her forties or fifties in a cohort sampled during active COVID-19.

This chain links TRBV7-3 with TRBJ2-5; weak D call: TRBD1 (5 bases). Trimming removed 1 base at V and 2 bases at J, with 14 bases between. Germline lookup yields CDR1 SGHTA and CDR2 FQGTGA. This CDR3 contains 16 residues. The CDR3 loop is CASSLNGREGQETQYF. As DNA, the CDR3 is TGTGCCAGCAGCTTAAATGGCAGGGAAGGGCAAGAGACCCAGTACTTC. Combining the CDR3 with reference TRBV7-3 and TRBJ2-5 gives the whole variable domain GAGVSQTPSNKVTEKGKYVELRCDPISGHTALYWYRQSLGQGPEFLIYFQGTGAADDSGLPNDRFFAVRPEGSVSTLKIQRTERGDSAVYLCASSLNGREGQETQYFGPGTRLLVL.

V gene TRBV5-1 combines with J gene TRBJ1-5, with D perhaps matching TRBD1 (5 bases). The CDR3 runs 15 residues. Germline V gives CDR1 SGHRS, CDR2 YFSETQ. The germline V and J ends were trimmed by 4 bases and 0 bases, with 11 bases remaining between them. The CDR3 coding sequence is TGCGCCAGCAGCCCAGACAGTTATAGCAATCAGCCCCAGCATTTT. Amino acid sequence: CASSPDSYSNQPQHF.

The rearrangement uses TRBV19 and TRBJ1-2; 7 bases fit TRBD1. Trimming cost V 0 bases and J 4 bases; bases outside gene matches: 5. The CDR3 spans 15 residues. The germline gives CDR1 LNHDA, CDR2 SQIVND (reference sequence). CDR3 amino acids: CASSIEKGATYGYTF. The CDR3, as DNA: TGTGCCAGTAGTATAGAGAAGGGGGCTACCTATGGCTACACCTTC.

The chain recombines TRBV10-3 with TRBJ1-1, with D possibly matching TRBD1 (5 bases). The germline V and J ends were trimmed by 3 bases and 0 bases, with 11 bases remaining between them. Germline V gene data show CDR1 as ENHRY and CDR2 as SYGVKD. The CDR3 runs to 15 residues. CDR3 DNA: TGTGCCATCAGTGACCGCGGGGGTCTGAACACTGAAGCTTTCTTT. This encodes CAISDRGGLNTEAFF.

A note on this clone: Within the sample, other DNA sequences also encode this same CDR3. This chain joins TRBV9 and TRBJ2-7; 8 bases map to TRBD2. Per the germline V gene, CDR1 is SGDLS and CDR2 is YYNGEE. The CDR3 is made up of 15 amino acids. With 4 bases clipped from V and 1 base from J, the junction kept 7 bases outside the gene matches. The CDR3 region is CASSPGGALSYEQYF. CDR3 coding DNA: TGTGCCAGCAGCCCGGGGGGGGCGCTTTCCTACGAGCAGTACTTC.

This clone was observed a few times. This chain connects TRBV3-1 (or the pseudogene TRBV3-2) to TRBJ1-2; D remains ambiguous. CDR1 and CDR2 (germline): LGHDT, YNNKEL (reference sequence). CDR3 length: 14 amino acids. Trimming took off 4 bases at V and 8 bases at J, with 17 bases between the two ends. CDR3 bases: TGTGCCAGCAGCCCTGAGGCGACCTCCGGGGGCTACACCTTC. Protein sequence: CASSPEATSGGYTF.

DNA of the CDR3: TGCGCCAGCACTTCGGAGGGGTCATACAATGAGCAGTTCTTC. Its translation: CASTSEGSYNEQFF. The rearrangement links TRBV4-1 to TRBJ2-1; perhaps TRBD2 as D (6 bases). Germline CDR1 and CDR2: MGHRA and YSYEKL. The germline V and J ends were trimmed by 7 bases and 4 bases, with 14 bases remaining between them. The CDR3 is 14 residues long.

V and J are TRBV19 and TRBJ2-1; D perhaps matches TRBD2 (5 bases). This CDR3 has 16 amino acids. The V and J ends lost 5 bases and 0 bases respectively, with 14 bases between them. The germline V gene has CDR1 LNHDA and CDR2 SQIVND (reference sequence). CDR3 region: CASSLSSRSSYNEQFF. In DNA, the CDR3 is TGTGCCAGTAGTCTCTCTAGCAGAAGCTCCTACAATGAGCAGTTCTTC.

In regard to this clone: One end of the junction varies from germline; a read error may be responsible. J is TRBJ2-2 and V is TRBV13, with 11 bases fitting TRBD2. The CDR3 has 19 amino acids. Per germline, CDR1 PRHDT and CDR2 FYEKMQ (reference sequence). The CDR3 here is CVSSLGPPGTSGNTGELFF. The CDR3 nucleotides are TGTGTCAGCAGCTTAGGGCCCCCCGGGACTAGCGGGAACACCGGGGAGCTGTTTTTT.